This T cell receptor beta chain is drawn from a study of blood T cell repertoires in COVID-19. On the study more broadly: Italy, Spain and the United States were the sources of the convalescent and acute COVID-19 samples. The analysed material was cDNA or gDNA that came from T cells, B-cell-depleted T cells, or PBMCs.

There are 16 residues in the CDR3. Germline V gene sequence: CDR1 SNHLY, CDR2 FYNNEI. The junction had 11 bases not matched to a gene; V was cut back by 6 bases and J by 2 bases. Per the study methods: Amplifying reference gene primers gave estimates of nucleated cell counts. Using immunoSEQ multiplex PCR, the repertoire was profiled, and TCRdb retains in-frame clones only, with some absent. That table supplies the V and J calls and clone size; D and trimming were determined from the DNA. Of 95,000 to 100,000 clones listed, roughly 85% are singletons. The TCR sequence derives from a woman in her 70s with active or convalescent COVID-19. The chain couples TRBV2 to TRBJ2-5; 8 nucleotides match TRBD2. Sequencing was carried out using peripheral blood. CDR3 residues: CASRGFSGEEQETQYF. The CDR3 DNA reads TGTGCCAGCAGGGGCTTTAGCGGGGAAGAACAAGAGACCCAGTACTTC.